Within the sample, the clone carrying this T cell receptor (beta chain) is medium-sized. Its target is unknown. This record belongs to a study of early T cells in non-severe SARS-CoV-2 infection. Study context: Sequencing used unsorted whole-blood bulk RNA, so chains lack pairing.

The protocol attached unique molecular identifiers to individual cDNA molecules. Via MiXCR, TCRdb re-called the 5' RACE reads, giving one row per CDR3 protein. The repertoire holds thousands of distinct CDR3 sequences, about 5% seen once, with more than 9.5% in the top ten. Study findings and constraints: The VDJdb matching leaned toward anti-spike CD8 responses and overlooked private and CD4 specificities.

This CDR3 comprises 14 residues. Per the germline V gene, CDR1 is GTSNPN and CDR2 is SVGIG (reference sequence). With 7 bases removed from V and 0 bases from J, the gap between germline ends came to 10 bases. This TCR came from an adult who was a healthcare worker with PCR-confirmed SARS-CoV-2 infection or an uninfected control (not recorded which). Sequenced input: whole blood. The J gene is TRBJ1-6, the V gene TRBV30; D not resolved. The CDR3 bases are TGTGCCTTGCATAGGAGCTCCTATAATTCACCCCTCCACTTT. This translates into CALHRSSYNSPLHF.